The rows below give T cell receptor beta chains drawn from one sample of a study of blood T cell repertoires in COVID-19. Sequencing was performed with immunoSEQ multiplex PCR; in TCRdb, only in-frame clones are kept and a portion is missing. This table has over 70,000 clones, 80% appearing once. The sample comprised peripheral blood. The receptors come from a woman in her 70s with acute or convalescent COVID-19. Each CDR3 is given with its conserved first and last residue.

v_call	j_call	cdr3_length	cdr3_aa
TRBV5-5	TRBJ2-5	18	CASSLMGGGGGRSGTQYF
TRBV19	TRBJ2-1	12	CASSGGYNEQFF
TRBV12-5	TRBJ1-2	14	CASGRSGTGNGYTF
TRBV5-1	TRBJ1-2	13	CASSLAGNYGYTF
TRBV3-1/TRBV3-2	TRBJ2-2	15	CASSLAGPYTGELFF
TRBV28	TRBJ2-7	14	CASSSNRGGDEQYF
TRBV6-5	TRBJ1-1	12	CASRSMNTEAFF
TRBV19	TRBJ1-1	13	CASKEFWDTEAFF
TRBV6-5	TRBJ1-2	13	CASSYWDIDGYTF
TRBV7-2	TRBJ1-4	16	CASSLGLTTGHEKLFF
TRBV9	TRBJ2-7	14	CASSVGGGIGEQYF
TRBV4-1	TRBJ1-1	16	CASSQAGGGWNTEAFF
TRBV5-1	TRBJ1-2	13	CASSLVTGDGYTF
TRBV6-5	TRBJ1-1	13	CASRGTVNTEAFF
TRBV28	TRBJ1-3	15	CASIGGGLSGNTIYF
TRBV2	TRBJ2-7	16	CASSPRSGRQGGEQYF
TRBV28	TRBJ1-2	13	CASYDGVNYGYTF
TRBV4-2	TRBJ1-5	14	CASRQGVMNQPQHF
TRBV7-2	TRBJ2-1	16	CASSFRLGSSYNEQFF
TRBV9	TRBJ1-1	15	CASSGRTGISTEAFF
TRBV27	TRBJ2-3	14	CASSLWRGTDTQYF
TRBV27	TRBJ1-2	15	CASRNSGTGGEGYTF
TRBV7-8	TRBJ1-6	17	CASSPFSGLGIGSPLHF
TRBV3-1/TRBV3-2	TRBJ2-2	17	CASSPSRLAGCTGELFF
TRBV10-3	TRBJ2-1	13	CAISGGEGSEQFF
TRBV20-1	TRBJ1-3	13	CSASSGTGNTIYF
TRBV29-1	TRBJ1-3	15	CSVRDRSGPGNTIYF
TRBV24-1	TRBJ2-5	13	CATSDVGVETQYF
TRBV5-1	TRBJ1-6	14	CASSLELPNSPLHF
TRBV6-5	TRBJ1-6	15	CASSPDRGRNSPLHF
TRBV5-1	TRBJ2-1	19	CASSLYWTSGQRAHNEQFF
TRBV5-1	TRBJ1-2	13	CASSSGSKGGYTF
TRBV19	TRBJ2-6	17	CASSIGTGSSGANVLTF
TRBV7-4	TRBJ1-6	17	CASRCFLGRVYNSPLHF
TRBV19	TRBJ1-1	14	CASSVDRSNTEAFF
TRBV9	TRBJ1-2	13	CASSVAAGYGYTF
TRBV4-2	TRBJ2-1	17	CASSQGGSGLADYEQFF